The 29 T cell receptor beta chains below were found in one sample sequenced in a study of OX40 agonist ivuxolimab in advanced cancers. Clones were sequenced by immunoSEQ multiplex PCR, and TCRdb holds only the in-frame ones, with some missing. Here the sample spans 80,000 to 100,000 clones, approximately 94% being singletons. This material consisted of CD4+ or CD8+ T cells sorted from blood, taken in a trial of the OX40 agonist ivuxolimab. The receptor set was obtained from an adult with an advanced solid tumor such as melanoma, head and neck, liver or kidney cancer.

V usage is TRBV19 and J usage is TRBJ1-1, with 9 bases fitting TRBD1. V shed 6 bases, J shed 5 bases, and the junction held 16 bases outside the gene matches. The CDR3 totals 17 residues. Germline V gene lookup returns CDR1 LNHDA and CDR2 SQIVND (reference sequence). The CDR3 here is CASRTLRDRGYGTEAFF. The CDR3 DNA follows: TGTGCCAGTAGGACCCTTAGAGACAGGGGGTACGGGACTGAAGCTTTCTTT.

This rearrangement joins TRBV29-1 to TRBJ1-2, with D uncertain. The ends were cut back, 3 bases at V and 9 bases at J, with 8 bases in the middle. This CDR3 has 10 amino acids. CDR1 is SQVTM, CDR2 ANQGSEA, per germline. The CDR3 is CSVDRPSYTF. CDR3 nucleotides: TGCAGCGTTGACCGGCCCAGCTACACCTTC. The full variable domain, completed using reference TRBV29-1 and TRBJ1-2, is SAVISQKPSRDICQRGTSLTIQCQVDSQVTMMFWYRQQPGQSLTLIATANQGSEATYESGFVIDKFPISRPNLTFSTLTVSNMSPEDSSIYLCSVDRPSYTFGSGTRLTVV.

For the CDR3, the DNA is TGCAGCGTTGAAGACACAGGGAGGGACACTGAAGCTTTCTTT. Amino acids: CSVEDTGRDTEAFF. The genes are TRBV29-1 and TRBJ1-1, with D possibly matching TRBD1 (6 bases). CDR3 length: 14 amino acids. V was cut by 0 bases and J by 3 bases, with 11 bases left in between. Germline assignment: CDR1 SQVTM and CDR2 ANQGSEA.

The chain uses TRBV10-3 and TRBJ2-1; 11 nucleotides line up with TRBD2. CDR1 and CDR2 (germline): ENHRY, SYGVKD. The CDR3 has 16 residues. With 8 bases clipped from V and 0 bases from J, the junction kept 6 bases outside the gene matches. Written as DNA, the CDR3 is TGTGCCATCTCGACTAGCGGGGTTAGCTCCTACAATGAGCAGTTCTTC. It is translated as CAISTSGVSSYNEQFF.

The rearrangement joins TRBV27 to TRBJ1-1; possible D gene TRBD1, 6 bases. The CDR3 extends over 18 amino acids. Germline V lookup: CDR1 MNHEY, CDR2 SMNVEV (reference sequence). V lost 3 bases to trimming and J lost 7 bases, with 27 bases between them. CDR3 residues: CASSFHGWFEGERGEAFF. The CDR3 nucleotides read TGTGCCAGCAGTTTCCATGGGTGGTTTGAGGGGGAGAGGGGTGAAGCTTTCTTT.

The gene calls are TRBV5-1 and TRBJ1-2; 11 nucleotides align to TRBD1. Germline values: CDR1 SGHRS, CDR2 YFSETQ. After removal of 1 base from V and 8 bases from J, the junction contained 4 bases not matched to a gene. The CDR3 consists of 14 residues. This CDR3 reads CASSLLGQGDGYTF. The CDR3 region has the DNA TGCGCCAGCAGCTTGTTGGGACAGGGGGACGGCTACACCTTC. Full variable domain (outside the CDR3, taken from reference TRBV5-1 and TRBJ1-2): KAGVTQTPRYLIKTRGQQVTLSCSPISGHRSVSWYQQTPGQGLQFLFEYFSETQRNKGNFPGRFSGRQFSNSRSEMNVSTLELGDSALYLCASSLLGQGDGYTFGSGTRLTVV.

This clone showed up just once. J is TRBJ1-1 and V is TRBV5-4; D is uncertain. This CDR3 has 14 amino acids. Germline CDR1 and CDR2: SGHNT and YYREEE (reference sequence). V lost 5 bases, J lost 10 bases, and 21 bases lay in between. The CDR3, as DNA: TGTGCCAGCAGTCTCCGGGAAGCCCTCCGTGGAGCTTTCTTT. Encoded protein: CASSLREALRGAFF. Based on the CDR3 plus reference TRBV5-4 and TRBJ1-1, the full variable domain is ETGVTQSPTHLIKTRGQQVTLRCSSQSGHNTVSWYQQALGQGPQFIFQYYREEENGRGNFPPRFSGLQFPNYSSELNVNALELDDSALYLCASSLREALRGAFFGQGTRLTVV.

The chain uses TRBV19 and TRBJ1-5; unclear D gene. The CDR3 loop spans 12 amino acids. Trimming took 5 bases from V and 10 from J, leaving 12 bases between them. Germline V gene data show CDR1 as LNHDA and CDR2 as SQIVND (reference sequence). Written as DNA, the CDR3 is TGTGCCAGTAGTCACCACCCGGGACCCCAGCATTTT. It specifies CASSHHPGPQHF.

The V gene is TRBV2, the J gene TRBJ2-7; D tentatively reads TRBD1 or TRBD2 (5 bases each). V lost 2 bases and J lost 2, with 22 bases in between. There are 18 residues in the CDR3. The germline CDR1 and CDR2 sequences are SNHLY and FYNNEI. Here the CDR3 reads CASSEWAPGPWAPYEQYF. CDR3 DNA: TGTGCCAGCAGTGAATGGGCACCGGGGCCCTGGGCCCCCTACGAGCAGTACTTC.

The CDR3 DNA sequence: TGTGCCAGCAGTTTACGTTCGATAAGACAGGGGAGGTACGAGCAGTACTTC. Encoded protein: CASSLRSIRQGRYEQYF. The rearrangement joins TRBV27 to TRBJ2-7, with 8 nucleotides matching TRBD1. V trimming: 2 bases; J trimming: 4 bases; junction bases outside the gene matches: 13. The CDR3 sequence is 17 residues long. From germline, CDR1 is MNHEY and CDR2 SMNVEV (reference sequence).

The rearrangement links TRBV27 to TRBJ2-7; TRBD1 matches 9 bases. CDR3 length: 16 amino acids. Germline V gene sequence: CDR1 MNHEY, CDR2 SMNVEV (reference sequence). After removal of 1 base from V and 5 bases from J, the junction contained 9 bases not matched to a gene. The DNA of the CDR3 is TGTGCCAGCAGTTTATTAGGGACAGGGATTAGGCACGAGCAGTACTTC. It encodes CASSLLGTGIRHEQYF.

The rearrangement joins TRBV9 to TRBJ1-6; 11 bases fit TRBD1. Per the germline V gene, CDR1 is SGDLS and CDR2 is YYNGEE. Trimming removed 4 bases from V and 7 bases from J; junction bases left unmatched: 7. The CDR3 consists of 16 residues. The CDR3 sequence: CASSPQGQGANSPLHF. The CDR3 nucleotides read TGTGCCAGCAGCCCGCAAGGACAGGGGGCCAATTCACCCCTCCACTTT. Full variable domain (outside the CDR3, taken from reference TRBV9 and TRBJ1-6): DSGVTQTPKHLITATGQRVTLRCSPRSGDLSVYWYQQSLDQGLQFLIQYYNGEERAKGNILERFSAQQFPDLHSELNLSSLELGDSALYFCASSPQGQGANSPLHFGNGTRLTVT.

This clone was found once. The chain has TRBV7-9 and TRBJ1-5; D might be TRBD1 (5 bases). The CDR3 spans 14 residues. Trimming took off 1 base at V and 5 bases at J, with 9 bases between the two ends. CDR1 is SEHNR and CDR2 is FQNEAQ in the germline V gene (reference sequence). As DNA, the CDR3 is TGTGCCAGCAGCTTAGGACAGTATTATCAGCCCCAGCATTTT. Encoded protein: CASSLGQYYQPQHF.

The chain recombines TRBV11-2 with TRBJ1-2, with D unresolved. The CDR3 is made up of 13 amino acids. The V gene lost 5 bases and the J gene lost 1 base, with 8 bases spanning the gap. The germline V gene has CDR1 SGHAT and CDR2 FQNNGV. The CDR3 nucleotides are TGTGCCAGCAGCCCGTCGGGTAACTATGGCTACACCTTC. Its protein is CASSPSGNYGYTF. Filled out from reference TRBV11-2 and TRBJ1-2, the complete variable domain reads EAGVAQSPRYKIIEKRQSVAFWCNPISGHATLYWYQQILGQGPKLLIQFQNNGVVDDSQLPKDRFSAERLKGVDSTLKIQPAKLEDSAVYLCASSPSGNYGYTFGSGTRLTVV.

The chain links TRBV7-2 to TRBJ1-5, with 9 bases lining up with TRBD1. This CDR3 region has 13 residues. The germline CDR1 and CDR2 sequences are SGHTA and FQGNSA. The trim removed 5 bases at V and 6 bases at J, leaving 2 bases unmatched. The CDR3 sequence is CASSLTGGQPQHF. In nucleotides, the CDR3 is TGTGCCAGCAGCCTGACAGGGGGTCAGCCCCAGCATTTT.

This rearrangement joins TRBV7-9 to TRBJ1-3; D is uncertain. V was trimmed by 3 bases and J by 4 bases, leaving 13 bases between them. CDR3 length: 15 amino acids. Germline V gene data show CDR1 as SEHNR and CDR2 as FQNEAQ (reference sequence). Here the CDR3 DNA reads TGTGCCAGCAGCTTCTCGGGAGTATCCGGAAACACCATATATTTT. Encoded protein: CASSFSGVSGNTIYF.

The chain links TRBV7-9 to TRBJ1-2, with D unresolved. Between the trimmed V and J ends, which lost 4 bases and 4 bases, there was a span of 16 bases. CDR1 is SEHNR and CDR2 is FQNEAQ in the germline V gene (reference sequence). This CDR3 contains 15 residues. DNA of the CDR3: TGTGCCAGCAGCTCCCAGGTGGAGGGAATCTATGGCTACACCTTC. Residues: CASSSQVEGIYGYTF.

This clone was seen only once. The chain has TRBV28 and TRBJ2-7; D remains ambiguous. V was pared by 8 bases and J by 4 bases, with 6 bases between. The CDR3 runs 10 residues. CDR1 MDHEN and CDR2 SYDVKM come from the germline V gene. CDR3 amino acids: CASRGYEQYF. The CDR3 DNA reads TGTGCCAGCCGCGGATACGAGCAGTACTTC.

CDR3 region: CASSGWTGVWEQYF. As DNA, the CDR3 is TGTGCCAGCAGTGGGTGGACAGGGGTCTGGGAGCAGTACTTC. The rearrangement uses TRBV25-1 and TRBJ2-7; 9 positions agree with TRBD1. The CDR3 totals 14 residues. V was pared by 4 bases and J by 7 bases, with 8 bases of the junction left unmatched. Germline V CDR1 and CDR2: MGHDK, SYGVNS.

V usage is TRBV18 and J usage is TRBJ1-3; no reliable D call. CDR3 length: 15 amino acids. The germline V gene has CDR1 KGHSH and CDR2 LQKENI. Trimming cost V 2 bases and J 1 base, with 9 bases left between them. CDR3 nucleotide sequence: TGTGCCAGCTCACCAAGGGCTATTTCTGGAAACACCATATATTTT. The encoded protein is CASSPRAISGNTIYF.

The J gene is TRBJ2-5, the V gene TRBV7-2, with D unresolved. CDR1 and CDR2 (germline): SGHTA, FQGNSA. The CDR3 extends over 14 amino acids. V lost 6 bases to trimming and J lost 2 bases, with 13 bases between them. The CDR3: CASSPTGVQETQYF. In DNA form, the CDR3 reads TGTGCCAGCAGTCCAACTGGGGTTCAAGAGACCCAGTACTTC.

The chain couples TRBV5-5 to TRBJ1-2, with D perhaps TRBD1 (5 bases). CDR1 and CDR2 (germline): SGHKS, YYEKEE (reference sequence). V lost 0 bases, J lost 6 bases, and 18 bases lay in between. The CDR3 contains 16 residues. CDR3: CASSLGAEGNGDGYTF. The CDR3 DNA follows: TGTGCCAGCAGCTTGGGGGCGGAGGGGAATGGGGATGGCTACACCTTC.

The chain is built from TRBV4-1 and TRBJ2-1, with 8 bases aligning to TRBD2. The V gene end was trimmed by 3 bases and the J gene end by 6 bases; junction bases not matched to a gene: 13. This CDR3 spans 17 amino acids. In germline, CDR1 is MGHRA, CDR2 YSYEKL. The CDR3 bases are TGCGCCAGCAGCCATTTCGGCTTGGGGCGGGAGGCCAATGAGCAGTTCTTC. Translated: CASSHFGLGREANEQFF.

For this clone: At the DNA level, this CDR3 is encoded by other sequences in the same sample as well. The rearrangement links TRBV20-1 to TRBJ2-5; unclear D gene. The CDR3 has 10 residues. V lost 5 bases, J lost 5 bases, and 6 bases lay in between. CDR1 and CDR2 (germline): DFQATT, SNEGSKA (reference sequence). In nucleotides, the CDR3 is TGCAGTGCTTCCGAGGAGACCCAGTACTTC. Translation gives CSASEETQYF.

The gene calls are TRBV28 and TRBJ2-2; a possible D gene is TRBD2 (6 bases). The CDR3 extends over 14 amino acids. Germline V CDR1 and CDR2: MDHEN, SYDVKM. V was clipped by 3 bases and J by 5 bases, with 10 bases between them. Written as DNA, the CDR3 is TGTGCCAGCAGTTTTTCTGGGGGGACCGGGGAGCTGTTTTTT. It codes for CASSFSGGTGELFF.

The gene calls are TRBV27 and TRBJ2-7, with D possibly being TRBD2 (6 bases). This CDR3 region has 17 residues. The ends were cut back, 0 bases at V and 0 bases at J, with 15 bases in the middle. Germline CDR1 reads MNHEY; CDR2 reads SMNVEV (reference sequence). The CDR3 reads CASSLSPGLSGSYEQYF. In nucleotides, the CDR3 is TGTGCCAGCAGTTTATCGCCGGGACTGTCGGGCTCCTACGAGCAGTACTTC.

About this clone itself: The junction does not match germline at one end; this may be a read error. In DNA form, the CDR3 reads TGCGCCAGCAGGGAGTTGGAGGTTGACGGCTACACCTTC. Translating gives CASRELEVDGYTF. This chain uses TRBV10-2 with TRBJ1-2; D call uncertain. The CDR3 is made up of 13 amino acids. Germline V gene lookup returns CDR1 WSHSY and CDR2 SAAADI.

The gene calls are TRBV20-1 and TRBJ2-3; D is uncertain. V was trimmed by 6 bases and J by 5 bases, leaving 6 bases between them. The CDR3 extends over 10 amino acids. Per germline, CDR1 DFQATT and CDR2 SNEGSKA (reference sequence). The CDR3 spells CSALGDTQYF. The CDR3, as DNA: TGCAGTGCCCTGGGAGATACGCAGTATTTT.

The rearrangement links TRBV6-1 to TRBJ1-1; D is ambiguous. CDR3 length: 14 amino acids. Germline values: CDR1 MNHNS, CDR2 SASEGT. Trimming cost V 0 bases and J 3 bases, with 8 bases left between them. The CDR3 DNA is TGTGCCAGCAGTGAAGCTTGGCAGCACACTGAAGCTTTCTTT. It is translated as CASSEAWQHTEAFF.